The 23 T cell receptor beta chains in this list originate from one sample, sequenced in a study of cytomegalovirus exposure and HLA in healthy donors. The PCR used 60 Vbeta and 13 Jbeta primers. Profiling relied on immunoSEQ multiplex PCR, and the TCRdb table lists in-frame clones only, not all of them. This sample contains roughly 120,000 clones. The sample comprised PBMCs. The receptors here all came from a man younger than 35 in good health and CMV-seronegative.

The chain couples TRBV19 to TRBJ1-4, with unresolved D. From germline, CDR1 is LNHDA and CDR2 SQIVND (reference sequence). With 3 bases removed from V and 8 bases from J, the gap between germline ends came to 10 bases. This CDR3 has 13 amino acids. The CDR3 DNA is TGTGCCAGTAGTATCCGAGGTCGCGAAAAACTGTTTTTT. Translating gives CASSIRGREKLFF.

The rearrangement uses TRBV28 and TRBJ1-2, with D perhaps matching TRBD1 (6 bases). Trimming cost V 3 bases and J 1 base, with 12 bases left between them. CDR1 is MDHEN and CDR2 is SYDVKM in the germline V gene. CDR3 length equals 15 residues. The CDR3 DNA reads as TGTGCCAGCAGTTTGAGACAGGCGATTAACTATGGCTACACCTTC. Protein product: CASSLRQAINYGYTF.

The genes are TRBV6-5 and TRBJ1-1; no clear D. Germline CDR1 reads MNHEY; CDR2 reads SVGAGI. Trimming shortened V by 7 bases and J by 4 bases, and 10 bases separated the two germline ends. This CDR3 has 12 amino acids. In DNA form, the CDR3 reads TGTGCCAGCAACCACCTAACCACTGAAGCTTTCTTT. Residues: CASNHLTTEAFF.

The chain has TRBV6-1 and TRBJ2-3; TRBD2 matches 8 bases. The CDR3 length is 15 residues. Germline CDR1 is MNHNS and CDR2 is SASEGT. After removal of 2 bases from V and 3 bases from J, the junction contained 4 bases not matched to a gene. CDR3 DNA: TGTGCCAGCAGTGAACCCCGGGGGGGTACAGATACGCAGTATTTT. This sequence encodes CASSEPRGGTDTQYF.

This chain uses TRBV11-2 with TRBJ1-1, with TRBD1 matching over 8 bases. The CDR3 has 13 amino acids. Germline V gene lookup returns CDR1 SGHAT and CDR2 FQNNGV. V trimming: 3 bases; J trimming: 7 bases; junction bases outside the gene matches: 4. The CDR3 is CASSFQGAGEAFF. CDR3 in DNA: TGTGCCAGCAGCTTTCAGGGGGCTGGTGAAGCTTTCTTT.

CDR3 region: CASFRSGSSRETQYF. The CDR3 nucleotides are TGTGCCAGCTTTCGGTCCGGGAGTTCTCGAGAGACCCAGTACTTC. The genes are TRBV18 and TRBJ2-5; the D gene is possibly TRBD2 (6 bases). Trimming removed 7 bases at V and 4 bases at J, with 19 bases between. Germline-derived CDR1 and CDR2 are KGHSH and LQKENI. This CDR3 spans 15 amino acids.

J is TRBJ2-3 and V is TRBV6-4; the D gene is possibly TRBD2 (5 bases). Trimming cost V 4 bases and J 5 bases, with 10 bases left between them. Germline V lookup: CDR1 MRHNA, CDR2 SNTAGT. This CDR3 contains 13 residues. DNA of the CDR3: TGTGCCAGCAGTGCACGGGAAAGAGATACGCAGTATTTT. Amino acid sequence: CASSARERDTQYF.

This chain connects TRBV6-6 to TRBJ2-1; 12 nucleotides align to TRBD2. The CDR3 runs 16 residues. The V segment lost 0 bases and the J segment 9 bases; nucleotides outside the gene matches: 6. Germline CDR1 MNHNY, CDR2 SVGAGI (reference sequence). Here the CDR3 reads CASSYSASGRALEQFF. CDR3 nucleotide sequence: TGTGCCAGCAGTTACTCGGCTAGCGGGAGGGCCCTTGAGCAGTTCTTC.

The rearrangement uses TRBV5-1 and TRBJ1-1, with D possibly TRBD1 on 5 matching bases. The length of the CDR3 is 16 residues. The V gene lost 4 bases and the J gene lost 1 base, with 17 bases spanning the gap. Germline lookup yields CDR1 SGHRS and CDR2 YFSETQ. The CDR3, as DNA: TGCGCCAGCAGCGGGGGGATGGATCGGGGGAACACTGAAGCTTTCTTT. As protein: CASSGGMDRGNTEAFF.

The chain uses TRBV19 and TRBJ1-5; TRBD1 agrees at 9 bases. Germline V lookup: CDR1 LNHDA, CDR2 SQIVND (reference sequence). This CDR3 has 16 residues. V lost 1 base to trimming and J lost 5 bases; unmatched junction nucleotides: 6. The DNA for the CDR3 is TGTGCCAGTAGTATAGTCCCGACAGGGGGGCATCAGCCCCAGCATTTT. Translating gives CASSIVPTGGHQPQHF.

Written as DNA, the CDR3 is TGTGCCAGCAGCTCCGACAGTAGCAATCAGCCCCAGCATTTT. Translating gives CASSSDSSNQPQHF. This chain links TRBV7-9 with TRBJ1-5; D may be TRBD1 (5 bases). Germline CDR1 reads SEHNR; CDR2 reads FQNEAQ (reference sequence). V shed 4 bases and J shed 0 bases, with 7 bases lying between them. The CDR3 consists of 14 residues. The full variable domain, completed using reference TRBV7-9 and TRBJ1-5, is DTGVSQNPRHKITKRGQNVTFRCDPISEHNRLYWYRQTLGQGPEFLTYFQNEAQLEKSRLLSDRFSAERPKGSFSTLEIQRTEQGDSAMYLCASSSDSSNQPQHFGDGTRLSIL.

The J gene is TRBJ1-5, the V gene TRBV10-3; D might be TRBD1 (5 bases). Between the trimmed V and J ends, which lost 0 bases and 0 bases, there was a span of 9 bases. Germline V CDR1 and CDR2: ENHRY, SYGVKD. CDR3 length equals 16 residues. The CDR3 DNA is TGTGCCATCAGTGAGTCTGTACAGGATAGCAATCAGCCCCAGCATTTT. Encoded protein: CAISESVQDSNQPQHF.

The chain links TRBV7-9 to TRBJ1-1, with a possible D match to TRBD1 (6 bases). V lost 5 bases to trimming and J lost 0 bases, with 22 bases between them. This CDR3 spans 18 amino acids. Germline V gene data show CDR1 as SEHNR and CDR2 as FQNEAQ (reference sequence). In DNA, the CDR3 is TGTGCCAGCAGCGACCCCACAAGGGAGGGGGGATTGAACACTGAAGCTTTCTTT. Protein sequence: CASSDPTREGGLNTEAFF. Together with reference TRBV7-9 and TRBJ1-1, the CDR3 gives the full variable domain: DTGVSQNPRHKITKRGQNVTFRCDPISEHNRLYWYRQTLGQGPEFLTYFQNEAQLEKSRLLSDRFSAERPKGSFSTLEIQRTEQGDSAMYLCASSDPTREGGLNTEAFFGQGTRLTVV.

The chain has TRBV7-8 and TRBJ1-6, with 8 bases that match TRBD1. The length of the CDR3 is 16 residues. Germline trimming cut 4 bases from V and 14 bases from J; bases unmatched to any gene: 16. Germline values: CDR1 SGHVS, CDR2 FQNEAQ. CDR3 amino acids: CASSSGRGRGPPSLHF. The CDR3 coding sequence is TGTGCCAGCAGCTCCGGCCGAGGCAGGGGGCCGCCATCCCTCCACTTT.

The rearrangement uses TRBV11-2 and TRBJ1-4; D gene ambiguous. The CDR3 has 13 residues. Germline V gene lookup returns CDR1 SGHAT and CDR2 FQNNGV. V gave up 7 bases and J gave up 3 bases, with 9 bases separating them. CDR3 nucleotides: TGTGCCAGCACGCGCGAGGCTAATGAAAAACTGTTTTTT. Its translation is CASTREANEKLFF. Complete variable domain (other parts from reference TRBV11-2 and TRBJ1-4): EAGVAQSPRYKIIEKRQSVAFWCNPISGHATLYWYQQILGQGPKLLIQFQNNGVVDDSQLPKDRFSAERLKGVDSTLKIQPAKLEDSAVYLCASTREANEKLFFGSGTQLSVL.

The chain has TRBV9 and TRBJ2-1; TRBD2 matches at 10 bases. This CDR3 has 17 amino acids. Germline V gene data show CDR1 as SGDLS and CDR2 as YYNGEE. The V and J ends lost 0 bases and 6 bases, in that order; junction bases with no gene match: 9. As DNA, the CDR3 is TGTGCCAGCAGCGTAGCGAGCGGGGGGGTCCAAAGCAATGAGCAGTTCTTC. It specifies CASSVASGGVQSNEQFF.

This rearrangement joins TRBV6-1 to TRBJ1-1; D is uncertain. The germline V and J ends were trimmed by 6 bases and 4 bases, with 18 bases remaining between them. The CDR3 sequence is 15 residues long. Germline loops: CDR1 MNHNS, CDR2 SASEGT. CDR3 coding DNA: TGTGCCAGCAGCCCCCTCGGCGGGGTAGGCACTGAAGCTTTCTTT. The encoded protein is CASSPLGGVGTEAFF.

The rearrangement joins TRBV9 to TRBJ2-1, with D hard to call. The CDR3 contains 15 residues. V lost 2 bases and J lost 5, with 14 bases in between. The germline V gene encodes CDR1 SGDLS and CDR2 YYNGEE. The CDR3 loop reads CASSVESVLNNEQFF. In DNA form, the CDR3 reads TGTGCCAGCAGCGTTGAGAGCGTCCTAAACAATGAGCAGTTCTTC.

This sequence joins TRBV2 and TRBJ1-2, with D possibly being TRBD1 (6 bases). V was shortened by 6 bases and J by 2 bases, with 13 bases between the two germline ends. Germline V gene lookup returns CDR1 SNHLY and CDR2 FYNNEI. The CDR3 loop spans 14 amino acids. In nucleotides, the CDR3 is TGTGCCAGCAGGCGACAGGACGCAAACTATGGCTACACCTTC. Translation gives CASRRQDANYGYTF.

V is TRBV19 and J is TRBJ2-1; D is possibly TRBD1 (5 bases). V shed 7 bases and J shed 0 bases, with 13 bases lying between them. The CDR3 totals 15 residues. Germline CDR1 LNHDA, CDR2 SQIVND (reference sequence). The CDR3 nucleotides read TGTGCCAGTACCACAGGATTCAGCTCCTACAATGAGCAGTTCTTC. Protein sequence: CASTTGFSSYNEQFF.

Here the CDR3 reads CASSLQGDNQPQHF. The CDR3 bases are TGTGCCAGCAGCTTGCAGGGGGATAATCAGCCCCAGCATTTT. This rearrangement joins TRBV5-4 to TRBJ1-5; 7 bases match TRBD1. The CDR3 runs 14 residues. The V segment lost 1 base and the J segment 4 bases; nucleotides outside the gene matches: 2. Germline-derived CDR1 and CDR2 are SGHNT and YYREEE (reference sequence).

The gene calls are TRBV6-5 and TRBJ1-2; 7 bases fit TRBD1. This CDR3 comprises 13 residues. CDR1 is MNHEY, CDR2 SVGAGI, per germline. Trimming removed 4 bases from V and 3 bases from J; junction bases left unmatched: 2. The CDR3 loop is CASSLRGHYGYTF. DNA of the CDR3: TGTGCCAGCAGTTTAAGGGGGCACTATGGCTACACCTTC.

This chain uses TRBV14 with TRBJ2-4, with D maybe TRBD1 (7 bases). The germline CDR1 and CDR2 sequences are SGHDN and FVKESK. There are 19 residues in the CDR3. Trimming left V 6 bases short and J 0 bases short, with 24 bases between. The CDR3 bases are TGTGCCAGCAGGGCTCGGACAGGTGTTGGGGGGATAGCCAAAAACATTCAGTACTTC. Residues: CASRARTGVGGIAKNIQYF.